In this sample, the clone carrying this T cell receptor (beta chain) turned up a few times. Its specificity is not known. The data belong to a study of T-cell memory formation after mild COVID-19. TCRdb ran MiXCR on the 5' RACE reads and lists one entry per CDR3 protein. The table records a few hundred thousand distinct CDR3 sequences, approximately 15% of them present only once. General study points: Day 37-peaking second-wave clones had unconfirmed SARS-CoV-2 specificity.

Germline V gene lookup returns CDR1 SGHRS and CDR2 YFSETQ. This CDR3 contains 14 residues. Trimming took off 4 bases at V and 4 bases at J, with 14 bases between the two ends. This TCR was recovered from a man younger than 35 who had mild COVID-19 (a few samples of this study predate the infection). Cell type and time point are not known. The chain links TRBV5-1 to TRBJ2-5; D is unresolved. The sample comprised PBMCs or a T cell subset sorted from them (not recorded which). The chain's CDR3 is CASSLPDRTETQYF. The DNA for the CDR3 is TGCGCCAGCAGCCTCCCTGACCGCACAGAGACCCAGTACTTC.